This T cell receptor (beta chain) was recovered during a study of blood T cell repertoires in COVID-19 (dated by TCRdb to 2019 to 2021). Context from the whole study: The collaborator samples originated in the United States, Italy and Spain and spanned the acute and convalescent phases of COVID-19. The prospective study material was composed of cDNA or gDNA derived from T cells, B-cell-depleted T cells, or PBMCs. Deeply sampled blood TCRbeta repertoires from subjects exposed to, actively infected with, or recovered from COVID-19 were included in the dataset. A freely available public database, intended as a resource for researchers studying the immune response to SARS-CoV-2, is where the repertoires were released. Samples were obtained from the ongoing ImmuneRACE study (first 160 participants) and from over 1,000 subjects provided by 6 global collaborators. Sample metadata almost always included a de-identified subject ID, COVID-19 status, age in years and sex. Where HLA class I and class II types were available, the types were taken from metadata supplied by the sample provider, not from assay-based typing. On the study overall, not on this receptor specifically: The amount of clinical and demographic metadata varied by source and participant and was provided uncurated.

TCRbeta CDR3 regions were amplified from genomic DNA using the immunoSEQ Assay, a bias-controlled multiplex PCR. In the authors' own workflow: Nucleated cell counts per sample were estimated from amplification of reference gene primers within the assay. Sequence reads were collapsed and filtered to measure the absolute abundance of every unique TCRbeta CDR3 rearrangement. Productive Simpson clonality was computed per sample as the square root of Simpson's diversity index over productive rearrangements. Entries here come from immuneACCESS through TCRdb and include only in-frame sequences with V and J called. Some clones fail to appear in such tables; in the studies checked, an unresolved V gene covers under half of the shortfall, and the cause of the remainder is unknown. V and J calls and clone size are as listed in that table; D and trimming were resolved from the DNA. This sample has around 150,000 clones in its table, and about 80% of those were observed once. The biggest ten clones account for around a sixth of the sample.

This clone occurred once. This clone's antigen is unknown. No base quality information exists; no much larger clone differs at one position. The CDR3 covers 13 residues, taking in both the cysteine and the phenylalanine. Solely the CDR3 DNA is kept, with 39 bases framed from the first base. CDR1 GTSNPN and CDR2 SVGIG were looked up in the germline V gene (reference sequence). Cut back by 1 base and 7 bases, the V and J ends lie 13 bases apart. Whole blood was collected in K2EDTA tubes by collaborating institutions according to the institutions' own protocols. Collaborator samples were shipped for TCRbeta analysis as frozen whole blood, isolated PBMCs, or DNA extracted from either sample type.

The V gene is TRBV30 and the J gene is TRBJ1-2, and perhaps TRBD1 as D gene, on 5 matching bases. Source material: peripheral blood. This clonotype was sampled from a man aged 45-65 years with acute or convalescent COVID-19. At the DNA level, the sequence is TGTGCCTGGAGTGCTGGGGCACTTCGTGGCTACACCTTC. This is translated as CAWSAGALRGYTF.